This note documents a single TCR beta chain sequence. Its target is unknown. Time point denoted: blood at routine non-recurrence follow-up after resection. Sequencing was performed on whole RNA extracted from tumor and nontumor lung tissue, or from frozen PBMC, and the material was left unsorted. This sample is drawn from a study of spatial heterogeneity in lung cancer. Looking at the study overall: Alpha-chain sequences were detected in numbers that were consistently lower than beta-chain sequences. Study results and caveats: At resection, ubiquitous expanded tumor TCRs appeared in blood more than at follow-up.

TCRdb reanalysed the 5' RACE reads using MiXCR and keeps one entry per CDR3 protein. The sample lists 45,000 to 65,000 distinct CDR3 sequences, roughly 7.4% occurring once. CDR1 is LNHDA, CDR2 SQIVND, per germline (reference sequence). The length of the CDR3 is 14 residues. Trimming cost V 5 bases and J 4 bases, with 13 bases left between them. This clonotype was obtained from a female donor with early-stage non-small cell lung cancer. Sequenced material: PBMCs, taken at follow-up. The V call is TRBV19, the J call TRBJ2-3, with D perhaps matching TRBD1 (6 bases). CDR3 sequence: CASSPGQNADTQYF. DNA for the CDR3: TGTGCCAGTAGTCCCGGACAGAACGCAGATACGCAGTATTTT. The full variable domain, its missing parts supplied by reference TRBV19 and TRBJ2-3, is DGGITQSPKYLFRKEGQNVTLSCEQNLNHDAMYWYRQDPGQGLRLIYYSQIVNDFQKGDIAEGYSVSREKKESFPLTVTSAQKNPTAFYLCASSPGQNADTQYFGPGTRLTVL.